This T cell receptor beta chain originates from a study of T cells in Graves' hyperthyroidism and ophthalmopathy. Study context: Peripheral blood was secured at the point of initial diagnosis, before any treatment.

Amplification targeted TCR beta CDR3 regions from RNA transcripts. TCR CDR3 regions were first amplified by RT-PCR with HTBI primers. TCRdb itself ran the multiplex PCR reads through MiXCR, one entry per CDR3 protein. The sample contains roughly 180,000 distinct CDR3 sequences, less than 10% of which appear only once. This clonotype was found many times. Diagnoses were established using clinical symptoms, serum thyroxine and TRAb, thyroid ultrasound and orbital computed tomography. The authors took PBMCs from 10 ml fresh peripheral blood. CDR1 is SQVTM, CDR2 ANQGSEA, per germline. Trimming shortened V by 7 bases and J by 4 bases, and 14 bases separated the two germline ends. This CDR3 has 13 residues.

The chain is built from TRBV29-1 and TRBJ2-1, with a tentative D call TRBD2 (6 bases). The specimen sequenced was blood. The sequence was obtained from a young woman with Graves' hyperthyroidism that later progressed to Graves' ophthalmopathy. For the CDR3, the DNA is TGCAGCGCCGTCGCGGGAAGGTACAATGAGCAGTTCTTC. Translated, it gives CSAVAGRYNEQFF.